These 2 T cell receptor beta chains originate from one sample sequenced in a study of T cell repertoires in cytomegalovirus infection. TCRdb itself ran the reads through MiXCR, one entry per CDR3 protein. This table has about 890,000 distinct CDR3 sequences, 30% to 40% appearing once. Their antigens are not known. Sequences were derived from cultured CD8+ T cells from PBMCs, sampled from culture after CMV antigen stimulation. The receptor set was obtained from a human donor in good health (CMV status not recorded). Some clones in this sample may be carry-over from other donors' samples.

This clonotype has more than one count but fewer than ten. The J gene is TRBJ1-5, the V gene TRBV7-6; D uncertain. There are 19 residues in the CDR3. CDR1 is SGHVS, CDR2 FNYEAQ, per germline. V lost 1 base, J lost 2 bases, and 21 bases lay in between. Here the CDR3 DNA reads TGTGCCAGCAGCTTAGTTGAGGAGGGTTGGGGTTTGGGCAATCAGCCCCAGCATTTT. This sequence encodes CASSLVEEGWGLGNQPQHF.

This clonotype was picked up one time. The chain uses TRBV19 and TRBJ2-3; 8 nucleotides line up with TRBD2. The CDR3 runs to 16 residues. Per the germline V gene, CDR1 is LNHDA and CDR2 is SQIVND (reference sequence). V shed 2 bases, J shed 5 bases, and the junction held 9 bases outside the gene matches. DNA of the CDR3: TGTGCCAGTAGTATATATCCAGCGGGGGCGAGAGATACGCAGTATTTT. Its protein product is CASSIYPAGARDTQYF.